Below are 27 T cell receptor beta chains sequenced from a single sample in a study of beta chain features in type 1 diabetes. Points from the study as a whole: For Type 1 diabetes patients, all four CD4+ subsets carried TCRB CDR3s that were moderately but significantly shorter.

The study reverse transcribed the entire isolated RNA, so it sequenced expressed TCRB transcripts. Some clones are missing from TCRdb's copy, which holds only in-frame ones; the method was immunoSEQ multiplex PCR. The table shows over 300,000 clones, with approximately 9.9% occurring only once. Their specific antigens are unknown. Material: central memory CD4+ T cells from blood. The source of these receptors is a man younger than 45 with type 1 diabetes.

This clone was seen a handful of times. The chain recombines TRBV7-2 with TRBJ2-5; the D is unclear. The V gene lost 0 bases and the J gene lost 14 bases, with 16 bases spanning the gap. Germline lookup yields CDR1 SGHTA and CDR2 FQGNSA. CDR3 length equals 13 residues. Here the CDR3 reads CASSLAGNLGPYF. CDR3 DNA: TGTGCCAGCAGCTTAGCAGGGAATTTGGGCCCTTACTTC.

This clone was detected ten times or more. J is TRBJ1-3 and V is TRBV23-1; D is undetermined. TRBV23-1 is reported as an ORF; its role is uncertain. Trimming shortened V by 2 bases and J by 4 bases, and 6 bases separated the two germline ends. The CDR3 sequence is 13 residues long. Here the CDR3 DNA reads TGCGCCAGCAGTCAAATACAGGGAAACACCATATATTTT. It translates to CASSQIQGNTIYF.

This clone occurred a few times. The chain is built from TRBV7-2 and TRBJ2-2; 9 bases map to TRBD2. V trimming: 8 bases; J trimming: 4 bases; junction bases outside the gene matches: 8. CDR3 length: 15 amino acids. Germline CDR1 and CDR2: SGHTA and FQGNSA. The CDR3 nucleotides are TGTGCCAGCGCGCGCGGGACTAGCATCACCGGGGAGCTGTTTTTT. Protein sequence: CASARGTSITGELFF.

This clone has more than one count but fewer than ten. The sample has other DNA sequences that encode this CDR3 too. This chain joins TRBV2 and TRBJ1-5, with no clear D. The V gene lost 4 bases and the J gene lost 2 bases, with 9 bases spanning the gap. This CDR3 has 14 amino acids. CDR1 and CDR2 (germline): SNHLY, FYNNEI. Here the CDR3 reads CASSVEGRNQPQHF. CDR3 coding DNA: TGTGCCAGCAGTGTGGAGGGTCGCAATCAGCCCCAGCATTTT.

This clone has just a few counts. The DNA for the CDR3 is TGTGCCAGCAAAACCGGCAGTCCCTCTAACTATGGCTACACCTTC. This encodes CASKTGSPSNYGYTF. J is TRBJ1-2 and V is TRBV2; D not resolved. Trimming left V 7 bases short and J 0 bases short, with 15 bases between. Germline V gene data show CDR1 as SNHLY and CDR2 as FYNNEI. The CDR3 is made up of 15 amino acids. The whole variable domain, filled in from reference TRBV2 and TRBJ1-2, reads EPEVTQTPSHQVTQMGQEVILRCVPISNHLYFYWYRQILGQKVEFLVSFYNNEISEKSEIFDDQFSVERPDGSNFTLKIRSTKLEDSAMYFCASKTGSPSNYGYTFGSGTRLTVV.

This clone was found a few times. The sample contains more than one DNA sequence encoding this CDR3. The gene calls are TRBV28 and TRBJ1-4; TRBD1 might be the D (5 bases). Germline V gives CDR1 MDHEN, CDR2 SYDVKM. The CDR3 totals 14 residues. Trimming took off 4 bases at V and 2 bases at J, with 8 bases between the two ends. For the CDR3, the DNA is TGTGCCAGCAGTTCGACAGCGACTAATGAAAAACTGTTTTTT. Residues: CASSSTATNEKLFF. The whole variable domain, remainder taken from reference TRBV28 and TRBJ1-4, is DVKVTQSSRYLVKRTGEKVFLECVQDMDHENMFWYRQDPGLGLRLIYFSYDVKMKEKGDIPEGYSVSREKKERFSLILESASTNQTSMYLCASSSTATNEKLFFGSGTQLSVL.

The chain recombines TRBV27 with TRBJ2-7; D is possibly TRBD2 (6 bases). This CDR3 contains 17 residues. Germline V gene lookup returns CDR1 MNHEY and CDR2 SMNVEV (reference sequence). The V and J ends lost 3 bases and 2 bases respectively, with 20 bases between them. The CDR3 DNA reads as TGTGCCAGCAGTTTGGCCTGGAGGACTACAGCGGCCTACGAGCAGTACTTC. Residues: CASSLAWRTTAAYEQYF.

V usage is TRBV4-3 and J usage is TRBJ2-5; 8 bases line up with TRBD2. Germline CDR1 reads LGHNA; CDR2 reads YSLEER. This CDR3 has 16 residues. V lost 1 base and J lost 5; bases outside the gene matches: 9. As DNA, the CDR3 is TGCGCCAGCAGCCAAGGGGGGACTAGGGGAGCTGAGACCCAGTACTTC. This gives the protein CASSQGGTRGAETQYF.

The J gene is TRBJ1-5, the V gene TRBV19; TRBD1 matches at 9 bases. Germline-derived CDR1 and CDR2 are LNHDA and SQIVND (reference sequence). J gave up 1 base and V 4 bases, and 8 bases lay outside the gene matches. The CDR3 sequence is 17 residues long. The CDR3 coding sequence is TGTGCCAGTAGTAGTCCCGGGACAGGGAAGAGCAATCAGCCCCAGCATTTT. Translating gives CASSSPGTGKSNQPQHF. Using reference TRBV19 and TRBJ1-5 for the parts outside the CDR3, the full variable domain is DGGITQSPKYLFRKEGQNVTLSCEQNLNHDAMYWYRQDPGQGLRLIYYSQIVNDFQKGDIAEGYSVSREKKESFPLTVTSAQKNPTAFYLCASSSPGTGKSNQPQHFGDGTRLSIL.

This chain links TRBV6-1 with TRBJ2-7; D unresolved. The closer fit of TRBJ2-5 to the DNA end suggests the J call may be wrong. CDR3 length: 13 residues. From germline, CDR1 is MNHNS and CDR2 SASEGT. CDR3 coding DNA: TGTGCCAGCAGCCGCCGCCCCCAAGAGACCCAGTACTTC. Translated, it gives CASSRRPQETQYF.

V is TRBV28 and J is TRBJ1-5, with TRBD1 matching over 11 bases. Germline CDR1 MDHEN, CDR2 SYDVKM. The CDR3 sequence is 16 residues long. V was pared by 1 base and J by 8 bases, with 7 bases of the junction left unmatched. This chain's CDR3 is CASSLSDRDRGEPQHF. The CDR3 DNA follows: TGTGCCAGCAGTTTATCCGACCGGGACAGGGGGGAGCCCCAGCATTTT.

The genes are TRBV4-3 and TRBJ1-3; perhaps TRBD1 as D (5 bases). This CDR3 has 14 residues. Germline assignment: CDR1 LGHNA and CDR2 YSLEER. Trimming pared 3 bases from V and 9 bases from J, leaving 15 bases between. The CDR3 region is CASSQGSAGTTIYF. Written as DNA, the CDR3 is TGCGCCAGCAGCCAGGGGTCCGCCGGGACCACCATATATTTT.

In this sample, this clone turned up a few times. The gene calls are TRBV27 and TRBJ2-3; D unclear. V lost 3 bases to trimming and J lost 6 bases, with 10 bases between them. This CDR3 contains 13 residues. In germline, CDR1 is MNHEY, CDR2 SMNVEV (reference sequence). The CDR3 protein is CASSFTYSDTQYF. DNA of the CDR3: TGTGCCAGCAGTTTTACCTACTCGGATACGCAGTATTTT.

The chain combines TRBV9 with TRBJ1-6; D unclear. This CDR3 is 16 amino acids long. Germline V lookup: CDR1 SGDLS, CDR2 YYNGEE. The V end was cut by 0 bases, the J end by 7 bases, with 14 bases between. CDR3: CASSVEALIGNSPLHF. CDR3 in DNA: TGTGCCAGCAGCGTAGAAGCTCTAATCGGAAATTCACCCCTCCACTTT.

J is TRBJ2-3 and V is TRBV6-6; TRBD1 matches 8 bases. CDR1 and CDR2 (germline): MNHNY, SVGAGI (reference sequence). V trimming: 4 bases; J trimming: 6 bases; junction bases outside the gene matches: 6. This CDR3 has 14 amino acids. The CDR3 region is CASSSETGVDTQYF. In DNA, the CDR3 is TGTGCCAGCAGTTCCGAGACAGGGGTGGATACGCAGTATTTT.

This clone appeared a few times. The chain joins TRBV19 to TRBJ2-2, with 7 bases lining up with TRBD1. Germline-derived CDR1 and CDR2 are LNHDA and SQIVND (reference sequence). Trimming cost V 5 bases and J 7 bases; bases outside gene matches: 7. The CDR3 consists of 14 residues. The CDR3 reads CASSPTGLDGELFF. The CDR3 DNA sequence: TGTGCCAGTAGTCCGACAGGGCTTGACGGGGAGCTGTTTTTT.

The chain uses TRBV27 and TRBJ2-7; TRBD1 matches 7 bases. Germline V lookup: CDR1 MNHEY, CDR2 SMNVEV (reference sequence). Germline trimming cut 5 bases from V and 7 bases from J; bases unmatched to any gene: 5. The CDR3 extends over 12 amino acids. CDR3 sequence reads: CASSRQGLEQYF. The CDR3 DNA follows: TGTGCCAGCAGTAGACAGGGCTTGGAGCAGTACTTC.

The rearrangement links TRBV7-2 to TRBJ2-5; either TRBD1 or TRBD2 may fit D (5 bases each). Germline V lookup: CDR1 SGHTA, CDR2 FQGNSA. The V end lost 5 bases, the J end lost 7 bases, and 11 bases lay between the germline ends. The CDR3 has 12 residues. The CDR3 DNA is TGTGCCAGCAGCCCCACTGGGGGGACCCAGTACTTC. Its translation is CASSPTGGTQYF. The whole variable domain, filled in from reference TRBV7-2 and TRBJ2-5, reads GAGVSQSPSNKVTEKGKDVELRCDPISGHTALYWYRQSLGQGLEFLIYFQGNSAPDKSGLPSDRFSAERTGGSVSTLTIQRTQQEDSAVYLCASSPTGGTQYFGPGTRLLVL.

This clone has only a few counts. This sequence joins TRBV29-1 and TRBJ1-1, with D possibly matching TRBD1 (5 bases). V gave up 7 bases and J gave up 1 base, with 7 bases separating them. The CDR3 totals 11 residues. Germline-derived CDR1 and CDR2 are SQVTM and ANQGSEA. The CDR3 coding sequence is TGCAGCGGGGGCGGGAACACTGAAGCTTTCTTT. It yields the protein CSGGGNTEAFF. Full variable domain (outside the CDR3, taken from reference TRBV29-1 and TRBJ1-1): SAVISQKPSRDICQRGTSLTIQCQVDSQVTMMFWYRQQPGQSLTLIATANQGSEATYESGFVIDKFPISRPNLTFSTLTVSNMSPEDSSIYLCSGGGNTEAFFGQGTRLTVV.

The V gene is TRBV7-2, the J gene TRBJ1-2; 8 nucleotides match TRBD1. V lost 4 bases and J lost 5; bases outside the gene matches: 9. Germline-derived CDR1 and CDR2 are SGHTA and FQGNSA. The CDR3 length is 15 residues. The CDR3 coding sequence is TGTGCCAGCAGCTCCCCAGGACAGGGCATATATGGCTACACCTTC. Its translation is CASSSPGQGIYGYTF.

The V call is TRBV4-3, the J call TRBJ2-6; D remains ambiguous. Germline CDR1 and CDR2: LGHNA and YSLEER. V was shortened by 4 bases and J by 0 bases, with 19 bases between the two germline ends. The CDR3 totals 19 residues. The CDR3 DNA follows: TGCGCCAGCAGCCCTCACCCGGGTACACTCGACTCTGGGGCCAACGTCCTGACTTTC. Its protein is CASSPHPGTLDSGANVLTF.

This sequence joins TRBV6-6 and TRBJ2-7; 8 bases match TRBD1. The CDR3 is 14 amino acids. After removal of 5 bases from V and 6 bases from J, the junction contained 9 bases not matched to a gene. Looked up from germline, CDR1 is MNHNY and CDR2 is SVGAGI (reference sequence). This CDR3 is CASSLGQGKREQYF. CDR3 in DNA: TGTGCCAGCAGTCTAGGACAGGGAAAACGCGAGCAGTACTTC.

The DNA for the CDR3 is TGTGCCAGCAGACCACAGGGGCCCTCGAATGAAAAACTGTTTTTT. It specifies CASRPQGPSNEKLFF. The V call is TRBV6-6, the J call TRBJ1-4; 7 bases match TRBD1. Looked up from germline, CDR1 is MNHNY and CDR2 is SVGAGI (reference sequence). The CDR3 length is 15 residues. The V and J ends lost 6 bases and 5 bases, in that order; junction bases with no gene match: 9.

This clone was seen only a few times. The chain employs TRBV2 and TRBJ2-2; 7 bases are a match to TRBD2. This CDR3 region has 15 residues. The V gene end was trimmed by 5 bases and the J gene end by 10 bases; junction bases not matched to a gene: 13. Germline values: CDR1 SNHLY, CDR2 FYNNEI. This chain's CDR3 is CASSNGGIRKSELFF. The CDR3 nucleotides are TGTGCCAGCAGTAACGGGGGGATTCGGAAGTCGGAGCTGTTTTTT.

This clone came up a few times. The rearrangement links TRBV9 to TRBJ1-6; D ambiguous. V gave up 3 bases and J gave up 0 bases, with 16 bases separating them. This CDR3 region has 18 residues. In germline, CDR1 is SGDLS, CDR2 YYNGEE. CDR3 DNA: TGTGCCAGCAGCGCTCCGAAGGGAGGGAGCTCCTATAATTCACCCCTCCACTTT. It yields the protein CASSAPKGGSSYNSPLHF.

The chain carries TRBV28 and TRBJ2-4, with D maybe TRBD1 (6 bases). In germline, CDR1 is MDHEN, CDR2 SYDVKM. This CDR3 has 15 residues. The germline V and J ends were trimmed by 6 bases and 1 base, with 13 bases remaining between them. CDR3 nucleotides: TGTGCCAGCAGACCCGATACAGGGGCCAAAAACATTCAGTACTTC. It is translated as CASRPDTGAKNIQYF.

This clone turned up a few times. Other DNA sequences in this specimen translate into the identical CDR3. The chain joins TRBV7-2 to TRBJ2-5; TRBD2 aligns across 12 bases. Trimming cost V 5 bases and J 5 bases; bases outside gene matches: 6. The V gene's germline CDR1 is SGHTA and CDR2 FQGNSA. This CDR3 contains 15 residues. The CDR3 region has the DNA TGTGCCAGCAGCCCCCGCACTAGCGGGGGGGAGACCCAGTACTTC. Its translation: CASSPRTSGGETQYF.